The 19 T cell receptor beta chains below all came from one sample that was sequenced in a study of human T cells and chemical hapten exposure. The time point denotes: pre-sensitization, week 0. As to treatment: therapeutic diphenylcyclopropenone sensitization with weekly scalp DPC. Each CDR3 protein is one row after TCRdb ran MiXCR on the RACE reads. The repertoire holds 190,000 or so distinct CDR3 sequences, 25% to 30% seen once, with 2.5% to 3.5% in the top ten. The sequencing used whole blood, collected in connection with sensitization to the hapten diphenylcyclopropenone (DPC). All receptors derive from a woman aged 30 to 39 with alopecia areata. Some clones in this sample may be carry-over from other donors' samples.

The CDR3 loop is CASSPDWRGEQYF. The DNA for the CDR3 is TGTGCCAGCTCGCCAGACTGGCGGGGCGAGCAGTACTTC. The chain combines TRBV18 with TRBJ2-7, with D possibly being TRBD2 (6 bases). This CDR3 has 13 residues. The V gene's germline CDR1 is KGHSH and CDR2 LQKENI. Trimming took off 6 bases at V and 6 bases at J, with 15 bases between the two ends. Looking up the rest from reference TRBV18 and TRBJ2-7 gives the full variable domain: NAGVMQNPRHLVRRRGQEARLRCSPMKGHSHVYWYRQLPEEGLKFMVYLQKENIIDESGMPKERFSAEFPKEGPSILRIQQVVRGDSAAYFCASSPDWRGEQYFGPGTRLTVT.

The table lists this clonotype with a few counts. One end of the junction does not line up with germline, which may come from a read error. Here the CDR3 reads CASNPTGRLNYGFTF. DNA for the CDR3: TGTGCCAGCAATCCGACAGGGAGACTTAACTATGGCTTCACCTTC. The rearrangement links TRBV28 to TRBJ1-2, with TRBD1 matching 7 bases. CDR1 and CDR2 (germline): MDHEN, SYDVKM. This CDR3 is built from 15 residues.

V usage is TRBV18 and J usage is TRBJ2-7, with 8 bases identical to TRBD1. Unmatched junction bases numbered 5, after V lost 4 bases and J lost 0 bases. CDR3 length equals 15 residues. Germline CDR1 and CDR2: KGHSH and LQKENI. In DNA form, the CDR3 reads TGTGCCAGCTCACTCAGGACAGGGCTCTCCTACGAGCAGTACTTC. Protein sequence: CASSLRTGLSYEQYF.

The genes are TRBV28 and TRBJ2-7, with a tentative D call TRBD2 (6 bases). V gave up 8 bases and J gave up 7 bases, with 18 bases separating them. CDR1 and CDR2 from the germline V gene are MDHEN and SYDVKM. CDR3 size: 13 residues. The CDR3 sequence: CASAGTLAWEQYF. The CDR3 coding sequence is TGTGCCAGCGCGGGGACGTTGGCATGGGAGCAGTACTTC. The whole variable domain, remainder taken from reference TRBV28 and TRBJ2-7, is DVKVTQSSRYLVKRTGEKVFLECVQDMDHENMFWYRQDPGLGLRLIYFSYDVKMKEKGDIPEGYSVSREKKERFSLILESASTNQTSMYLCASAGTLAWEQYFGPGTRLTVT.

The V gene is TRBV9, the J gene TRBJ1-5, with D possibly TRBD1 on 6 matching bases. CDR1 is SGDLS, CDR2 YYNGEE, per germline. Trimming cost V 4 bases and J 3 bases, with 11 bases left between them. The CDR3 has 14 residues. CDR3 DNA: TGTGCCAGCAGCCCCGGGACACTCAATCAGCCCCAGCATTTT. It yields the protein CASSPGTLNQPQHF.

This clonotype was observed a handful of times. CDR3 sequence (DNA): TGTGCCAGCAGCGTAGAGGTAGCGGGGGGGATGGATGAGCAGTTCTTC. It codes for CASSVEVAGGMDEQFF. The chain couples TRBV9 to TRBJ2-1; TRBD2 matches 11 bases. Germline CDR1 is SGDLS and CDR2 is YYNGEE. The length of the CDR3 is 16 residues. Trimming cost V 0 bases and J 8 bases; bases outside gene matches: 7.

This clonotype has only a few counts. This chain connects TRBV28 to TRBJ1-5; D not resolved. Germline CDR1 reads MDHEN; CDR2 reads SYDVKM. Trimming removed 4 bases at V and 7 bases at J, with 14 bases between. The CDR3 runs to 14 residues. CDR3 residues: CASSSYPGRQPQHF. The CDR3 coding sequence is TGTGCCAGCAGTTCCTATCCGGGGAGGCAGCCCCAGCATTTT.

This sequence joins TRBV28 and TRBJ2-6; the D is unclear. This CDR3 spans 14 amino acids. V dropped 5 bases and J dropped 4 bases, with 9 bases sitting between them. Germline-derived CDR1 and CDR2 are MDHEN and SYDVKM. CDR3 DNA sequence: TGTGCCAGCAGTAAAATTACAGGGGCCAACGTCCTGACTTTC. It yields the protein CASSKITGANVLTF.

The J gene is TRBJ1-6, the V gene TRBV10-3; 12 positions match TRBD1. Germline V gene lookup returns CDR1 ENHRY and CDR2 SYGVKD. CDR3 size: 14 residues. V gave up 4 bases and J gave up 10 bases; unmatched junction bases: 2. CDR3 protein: CAISVGQGASPLHF. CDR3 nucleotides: TGTGCCATCAGTGTGGGACAGGGGGCATCACCCCTCCACTTT.

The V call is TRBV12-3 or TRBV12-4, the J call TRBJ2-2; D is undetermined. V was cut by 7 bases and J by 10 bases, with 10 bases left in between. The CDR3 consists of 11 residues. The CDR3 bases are TGTGCCAGCACCGCGACACCGGAGCTGTTTTTT. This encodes CASTATPELFF.

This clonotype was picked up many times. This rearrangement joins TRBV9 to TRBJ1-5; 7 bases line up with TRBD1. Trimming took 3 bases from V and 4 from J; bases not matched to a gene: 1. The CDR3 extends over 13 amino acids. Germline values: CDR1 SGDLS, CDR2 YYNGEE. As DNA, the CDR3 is TGTGCCAGCAGCGGGACAGGTAATCAGCCCCAGCATTTT. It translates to CASSGTGNQPQHF.

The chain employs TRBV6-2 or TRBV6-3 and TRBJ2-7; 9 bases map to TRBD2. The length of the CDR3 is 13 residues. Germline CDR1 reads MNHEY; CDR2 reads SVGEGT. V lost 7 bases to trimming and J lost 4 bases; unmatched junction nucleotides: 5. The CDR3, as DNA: TGTGCCAGCACGACTAGCGGACCATACGAGCAGTACTTC. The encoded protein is CASTTSGPYEQYF.

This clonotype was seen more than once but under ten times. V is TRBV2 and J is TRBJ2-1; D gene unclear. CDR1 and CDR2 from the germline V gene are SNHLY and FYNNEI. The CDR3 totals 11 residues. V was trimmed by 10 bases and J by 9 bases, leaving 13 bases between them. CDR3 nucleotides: TGTGCCATTCCCCTTCTGGGTGAGCAGTTCTTC. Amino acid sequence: CAIPLLGEQFF.

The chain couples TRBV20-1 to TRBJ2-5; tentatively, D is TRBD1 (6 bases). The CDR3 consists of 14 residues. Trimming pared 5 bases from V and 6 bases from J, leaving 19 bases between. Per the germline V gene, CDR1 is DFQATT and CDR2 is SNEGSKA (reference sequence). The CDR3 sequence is CSAFNPQGKKTQYF. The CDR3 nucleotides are TGCAGTGCTTTCAACCCGCAGGGGAAGAAGACCCAGTACTTC.

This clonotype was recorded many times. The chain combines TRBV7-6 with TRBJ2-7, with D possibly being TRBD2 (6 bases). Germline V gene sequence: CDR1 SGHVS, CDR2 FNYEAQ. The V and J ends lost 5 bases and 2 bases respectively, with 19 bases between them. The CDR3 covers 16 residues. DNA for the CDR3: TGTGCCAGCAGCCAGGGCGGAGCGGGCCACACCTACGAGCAGTACTTC. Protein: CASSQGGAGHTYEQYF.

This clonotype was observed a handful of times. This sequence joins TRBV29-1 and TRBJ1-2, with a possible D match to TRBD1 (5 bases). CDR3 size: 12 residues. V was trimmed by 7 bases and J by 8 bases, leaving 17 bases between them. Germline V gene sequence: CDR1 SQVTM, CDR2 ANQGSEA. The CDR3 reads CSAPVGTGGYTF. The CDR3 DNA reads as TGCAGCGCCCCCGTTGGGACGGGGGGCTACACCTTC.

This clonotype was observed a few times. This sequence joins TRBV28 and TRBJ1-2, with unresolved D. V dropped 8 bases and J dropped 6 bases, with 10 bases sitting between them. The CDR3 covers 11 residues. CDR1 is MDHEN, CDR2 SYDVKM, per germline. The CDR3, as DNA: TGTGCCAGCTATGCTGGGGATGGCTACACCTTC. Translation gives CASYAGDGYTF.

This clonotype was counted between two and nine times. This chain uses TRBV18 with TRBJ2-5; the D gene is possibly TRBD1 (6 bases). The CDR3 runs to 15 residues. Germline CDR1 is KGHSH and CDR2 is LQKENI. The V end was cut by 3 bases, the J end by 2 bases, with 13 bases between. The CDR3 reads CASSPSGAGQETQYF. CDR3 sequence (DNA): TGTGCCAGCTCACCGTCAGGGGCAGGTCAAGAGACCCAGTACTTC. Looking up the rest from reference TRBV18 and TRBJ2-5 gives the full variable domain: NAGVMQNPRHLVRRRGQEARLRCSPMKGHSHVYWYRQLPEEGLKFMVYLQKENIIDESGMPKERFSAEFPKEGPSILRIQQVVRGDSAAYFCASSPSGAGQETQYFGPGTRLLVL.

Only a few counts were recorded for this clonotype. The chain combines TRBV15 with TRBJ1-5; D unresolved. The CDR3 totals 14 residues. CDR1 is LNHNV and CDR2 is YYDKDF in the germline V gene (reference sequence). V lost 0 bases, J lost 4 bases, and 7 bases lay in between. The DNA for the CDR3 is TGTGCCACCAGCAGAGATAGAACAAATCAGCCCCAGCATTTT. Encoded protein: CATSRDRTNQPQHF. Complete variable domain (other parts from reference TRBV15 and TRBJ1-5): DAMVIQNPRYQVTQFGKPVTLSCSQTLNHNVMYWYQQKSSQAPKLLFHYYDKDFNNEADTPDNFQSRRPNTSFCFLDIRSPGLGDTAMYLCATSRDRTNQPQHFGDGTRLSIL.